Sequencing of this T cell receptor (beta chain) was carried out in a study of T cell responses to AZD1222 COVID-19 vaccine. CDR3 length: 15 residues. With V trimmed by 0 bases and J by 6 bases, 8 bases remained unmatched. CDR1 and CDR2 (germline): KGHSH, LQKENI. Comment on this clone: Its specificity is unknown.

Clones were sequenced by immunoSEQ multiplex PCR, and TCRdb holds only the in-frame ones, with some missing. The repertoire consists of 180,000 or so clones, with 90% occurring once and the leading ten covering 4% to 4.5%. Whole-study findings and limits: Sampling that yielded the repertoires occurred only after the peak T cell response. Once two AZD1222 doses were given, Spike-specific TCR breadth and depth went up. It should be noted that donors were predominantly white British and more often female, and clonal diversity was possibly underestimated. There were vaccine-associated CD4 TCRs across spike, dominant at 160-218 and 743-854.

This TCR came from an adult who received the MenACWY meningococcal vaccine as a control. Source: peripheral blood, taken 28 days after the second dose of the MenACWY control vaccine. The rearrangement joins TRBV18 to TRBJ2-7; 7 bases match TRBD1. This chain's CDR3 is CASSPPGTVESEQYF. In DNA, the CDR3 is TGTGCCAGCTCACCACCCGGGACAGTCGAGTCCGAGCAGTACTTC.